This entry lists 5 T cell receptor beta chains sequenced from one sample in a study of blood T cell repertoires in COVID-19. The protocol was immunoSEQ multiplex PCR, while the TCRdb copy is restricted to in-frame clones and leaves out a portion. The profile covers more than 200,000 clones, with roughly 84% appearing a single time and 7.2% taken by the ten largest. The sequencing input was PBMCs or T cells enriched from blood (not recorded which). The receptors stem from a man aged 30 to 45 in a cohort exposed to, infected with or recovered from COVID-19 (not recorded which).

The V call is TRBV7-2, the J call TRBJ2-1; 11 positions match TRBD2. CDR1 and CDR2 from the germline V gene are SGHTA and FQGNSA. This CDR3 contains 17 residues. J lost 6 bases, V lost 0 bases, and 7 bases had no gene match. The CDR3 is CASSLASGRARLNEQFF. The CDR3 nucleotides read TGTGCCAGCAGCTTAGCTAGCGGGAGGGCCCGACTCAATGAGCAGTTCTTC.

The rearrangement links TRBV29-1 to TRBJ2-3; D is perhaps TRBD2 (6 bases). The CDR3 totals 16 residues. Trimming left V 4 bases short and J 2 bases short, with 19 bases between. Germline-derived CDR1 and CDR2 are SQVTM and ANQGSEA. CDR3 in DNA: TGCAGCGTTGCCCTACGGAGGGCGAGGATCACAGATACGCAGTATTTT. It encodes CSVALRRARITDTQYF.

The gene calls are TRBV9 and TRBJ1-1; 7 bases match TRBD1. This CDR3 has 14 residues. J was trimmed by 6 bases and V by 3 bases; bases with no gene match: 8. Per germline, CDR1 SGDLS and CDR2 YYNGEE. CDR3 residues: CASSAAGGRAEAFF. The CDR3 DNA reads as TGTGCCAGCAGCGCCGCAGGGGGTAGGGCTGAAGCTTTCTTT.

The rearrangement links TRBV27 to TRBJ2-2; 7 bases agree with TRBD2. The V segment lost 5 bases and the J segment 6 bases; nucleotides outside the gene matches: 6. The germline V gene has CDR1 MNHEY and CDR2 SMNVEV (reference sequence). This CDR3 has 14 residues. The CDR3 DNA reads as TGTGCCAGCAGTCAAAGCGGGGATCCCGGGGAGCTGTTTTTT. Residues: CASSQSGDPGELFF.

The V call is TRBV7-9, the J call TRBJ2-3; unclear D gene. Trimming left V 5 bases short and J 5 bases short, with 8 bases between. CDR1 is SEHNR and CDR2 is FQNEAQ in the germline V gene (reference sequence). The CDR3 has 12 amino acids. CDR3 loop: CASSPPGDTQYF. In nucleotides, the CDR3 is TGTGCCAGCAGCCCCCCGGGAGATACGCAGTATTTT.